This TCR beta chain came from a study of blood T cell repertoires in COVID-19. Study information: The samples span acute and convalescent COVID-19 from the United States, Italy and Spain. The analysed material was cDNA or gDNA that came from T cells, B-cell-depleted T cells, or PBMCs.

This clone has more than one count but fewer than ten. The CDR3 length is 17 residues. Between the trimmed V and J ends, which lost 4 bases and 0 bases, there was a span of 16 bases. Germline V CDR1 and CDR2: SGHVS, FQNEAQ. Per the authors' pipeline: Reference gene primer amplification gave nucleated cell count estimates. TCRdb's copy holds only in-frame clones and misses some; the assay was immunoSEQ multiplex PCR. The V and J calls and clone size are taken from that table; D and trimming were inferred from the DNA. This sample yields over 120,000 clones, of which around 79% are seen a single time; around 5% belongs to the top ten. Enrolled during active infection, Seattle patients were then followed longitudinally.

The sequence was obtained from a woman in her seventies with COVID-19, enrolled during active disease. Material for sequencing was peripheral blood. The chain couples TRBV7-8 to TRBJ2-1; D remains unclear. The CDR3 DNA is TGTGCCAGCAGCTCCCCCCTGCGGTCGAACTCCTACAATGAGCAGTTCTTC. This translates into CASSSPLRSNSYNEQFF.